The next 14 T cell receptor beta chains were all read from a single sample in a study of control samples from healthy donors and cancer patients. The method was immunoSEQ multiplex PCR; TCRdb's version includes in-frame clones alone and lacks a portion of them. Seen here are around 130,000 clones, 88% observed once, and the top ten hold roughly 3.2%. Sequenced sample: blood. These receptor sequences come from a man aged 50-60 years in good health.

On this clone: One end of the junction is discordant with germline, which a read error may explain. V gene TRBV7-9 combines with J gene TRBJ2-2; D possibly corresponds to TRBD1 (5 bases). The germline V gene has CDR1 SEHNR and CDR2 FQNEAQ (reference sequence). This CDR3 contains 18 residues. Here the CDR3 DNA reads TGTGCCAGCAGATTAGGGAAGGGGATCGTAGAGGACACCGGGGAGCTGTTTTTT. Translating it yields CASRLGKGIVEDTGELFF.

This clone turned up a few times. The rearrangement uses TRBV28 and TRBJ2-2; D unresolved. Germline values: CDR1 MDHEN, CDR2 SYDVKM. The V gene lost 5 bases and the J gene lost 0 bases, with 10 bases spanning the gap. This CDR3 has 15 residues. For the CDR3, the DNA is TGTGCCAGCAGTCAATTTACGACGAACACCGGGGAGCTGTTTTTT. Translating it yields CASSQFTTNTGELFF.

The gene calls are TRBV28 and TRBJ2-7; no reliable D call. The CDR3 runs 11 residues. V was clipped by 6 bases and J by 4 bases, with 7 bases between them. The germline gives CDR1 MDHEN, CDR2 SYDVKM. CDR3 in DNA: TGTGCCAGCAGCCAACGGTACGAGCAGTACTTC. This encodes CASSQRYEQYF.

The rearrangement links TRBV5-5 to TRBJ2-2, with 8 nucleotides matching TRBD2. Trimming removed 2 bases from V and 4 bases from J; junction bases left unmatched: 7. The CDR3 loop spans 16 amino acids. The germline gives CDR1 SGHKS, CDR2 YYEKEE (reference sequence). CDR3 region: CASSFAGGPRTGELFF. The CDR3 nucleotides read TGTGCCAGCAGCTTCGCGGGGGGACCTCGCACCGGGGAGCTGTTTTTT.

V and J are TRBV20-1 and TRBJ2-3; 8 bases fit TRBD2. This CDR3 is built from 14 residues. The V gene end was trimmed by 3 bases and the J gene end by 1 base; junction bases not matched to a gene: 3. In germline, CDR1 is DFQATT, CDR2 SNEGSKA (reference sequence). The CDR3 DNA reads TGCAGTGCTAGTAGTAGCGGGGGCACAGATACGCAGTATTTT. This translates into CSASSSGGTDTQYF.

J is TRBJ2-7 and V is TRBV6-5; the match to TRBD1 covers 10 bases. This CDR3 has 14 amino acids. CDR1 MNHEY and CDR2 SVGAGI come from the germline V gene. J was trimmed by 1 base and V by 7 bases; bases with no gene match: 4. In nucleotides, the CDR3 is TGTGCCAGCAAGGGACAGGGGTGGTCCTACGAGCAGTACTTC. Its translation is CASKGQGWSYEQYF.

The chain couples TRBV4-1 to TRBJ1-4; the match to TRBD1 covers 11 bases. CDR1 MGHRA and CDR2 YSYEKL come from the germline V gene. CDR3 length equals 15 residues. The ends lost 4 bases at V and 7 bases at J; junction bases unmatched: 5. CDR3 sequence reads: CASSPTGTGGEKLFF. The DNA for the CDR3 is TGCGCCAGCAGCCCAACCGGGACAGGGGGTGAAAAACTGTTTTTT.

The chain uses TRBV28 and TRBJ2-7; TRBD1 or TRBD2 may be the D gene (6 bases each). The CDR3 length is 13 residues. V lost 4 bases to trimming and J lost 4 bases, with 11 bases between them. Germline CDR1 is MDHEN and CDR2 is SYDVKM. The CDR3 DNA is TGTGCCAGCAGTTGGGGCGGGACATACGAGCAGTACTTC. It codes for CASSWGGTYEQYF.

V is TRBV28 and J is TRBJ1-2, with 9 bases fitting TRBD1. The V and J ends lost 6 bases and 8 bases, in that order; junction bases with no gene match: 10. Germline V gene sequence: CDR1 MDHEN, CDR2 SYDVKM. The CDR3 contains 14 residues. The CDR3 nucleotides are TGTGCCAGCAGGGACCAACAGGGGGCTTGGGGCTACACCTTC. Amino acid sequence: CASRDQQGAWGYTF.

As concerns this clone: Other DNA sequences in this specimen translate into the identical CDR3. This chain connects TRBV24-1 to TRBJ2-7; D is ambiguous. The germline gives CDR1 KGHDR, CDR2 SFDVKD. Trimming removed 7 bases from V and 1 base from J, with 7 bases in between. CDR3 length: 12 amino acids. The CDR3 DNA reads as TGTGCCACCAGCGCCGGGTCCTACGAGCAGTACTTC. Translated, it gives CATSAGSYEQYF.

The rearrangement joins TRBV13 to TRBJ1-6; D might be TRBD1 (5 bases). Trimming removed 5 bases at V and 0 bases at J, with 11 bases between. Germline V CDR1 and CDR2: PRHDT, FYEKMQ (reference sequence). The CDR3 covers 16 residues. As DNA, the CDR3 is TGTGCCAGCAGCCCCCGGGACCTCTCCTATAATTCACCCCTCCACTTT. Amino acid sequence: CASSPRDLSYNSPLHF.

The chain employs TRBV7-3 and TRBJ2-1, with no clear D. V dropped 1 base and J dropped 8 bases, with 9 bases sitting between them. CDR3 length: 13 amino acids. Germline V gene data show CDR1 as SGHTA and CDR2 as FQGTGA. The CDR3 coding sequence is TGTGCCAGCAGCTTAAGCGGCGGATATGAGCAGTTCTTC. Amino acid sequence: CASSLSGGYEQFF. Full variable domain (outside the CDR3, taken from reference TRBV7-3 and TRBJ2-1): GAGVSQTPSNKVTEKGKYVELRCDPISGHTALYWYRQSLGQGPEFLIYFQGTGAADDSGLPNDRFFAVRPEGSVSTLKIQRTERGDSAVYLCASSLSGGYEQFFGPGTRLTVL.

The chain combines TRBV24-1 with TRBJ2-2, with D possibly being TRBD2 (6 bases). The CDR3 loop spans 15 amino acids. Germline assignment: CDR1 KGHDR and CDR2 SFDVKD. Trimming shortened V by 7 bases and J by 6 bases, and 17 bases separated the two germline ends. As DNA, the CDR3 is TGTGCCACCAGAGACGGGACGGGGGATGCCGGGGAGCTGTTTTTT. It is translated as CATRDGTGDAGELFF.

V is TRBV28 and J is TRBJ2-1; D is ambiguous. Germline loops: CDR1 MDHEN, CDR2 SYDVKM. The V end lost 6 bases, the J end lost 0 bases, and 9 bases lay between the germline ends. The CDR3 contains 14 residues. CDR3 sequence: CASSPLDSYNEQFF. The CDR3 DNA is TGTGCCAGCAGCCCCCTTGACTCCTACAATGAGCAGTTCTTC.